This entry concerns a single TCR beta chain. Its antigen target is currently unknown. Qualities for individual bases were not recorded, and no much larger clone is one base off. The data belong to a study of cytomegalovirus exposure and HLA in healthy donors (dated by TCRdb to about 2017). Describing the broader study: A later analysis indicated that the 120 validation repertoires were generated on the platform also employed for the roughly 730 repertoires of the first cohort. The aim of the study was to test whether cataloging public T cell receptors could identify signatures of past pathogen exposure. In addition to the first cohort of around 670 subjects, a separate validation cohort of 120 different subjects was used. The study combined high-throughput TCR immunosequencing, statistical association of individual TCRs with disease status, and machine learning to predict cytomegalovirus infection status. Here is what the overall study found, with its caveats: In a later analysis, TCRs clustered in the first cohort were found to also tend to co-occur in the approximately 120 validation repertoires, with approximately 95% of cluster scores above 0. The study listed 170 or so TCR beta chains as associated with cytomegalovirus. The classifier was reported to diagnose cytomegalovirus status with high specificity and sensitivity in both the original and validation cohorts. A few of the identified cytomegalovirus-associated TCR beta chains were confirmed in vitro to be specific for cytomegalovirus antigens. It was suggested by the authors that the approach could potentially be generalized to other disease states and immunological phenotypes. A later analysis lacked HLA typing for the validation cohort, so it scored co-occurrence in that cohort across all 120 repertoires. While some public TCRs were present in many individuals, most TCR sequences turned up only very rarely across donors.

To prepare the library, the immunoSEQ multiplex PCR assay was applied. The paper's processing steps were these. A statistical classification framework was developed to diagnose cytomegalovirus status using the catalog of TCR beta chain sequences. TCRdb mirrors the immuneACCESS table, restricted to in-frame sequences. Some clones are absent from its copies; in checked studies, under half trace to an unresolved V gene, and the reason for the others is unknown. For V, J and clone size, that table is used; D and trimming come from the DNA. In all, the sample holds approximately 99,000 clones, and about 94% of those were seen once. Together, the top ten hold approximately 0.67% of the sample. The donors belonged to the validation cohort of around 120 subjects, which was separate from the roughly 670-subject first cohort. The CDR3, from cysteine to phenylalanine, totals 15 residues. Of all the DNA, just the CDR3 is kept, 45 bases in frame from base 1. V lost 3 bases and J lost 0 bases, and the count of bases not matched to a germline gene is 4. According to the germline V gene (reference sequence), CDR1 reads SEHNR and CDR2 reads FQNEAQ.

Here the chain combines TRBV7-9 and TRBJ2-7, with TRBD1 identical over 8 junction bases. The sequence came from a woman in her late teens or twenties in good health and CMV-seronegative. The specimen sequenced was PBMCs. The CDR3 protein is CASSFPGTGSYEQYF. The nucleotides read TGTGCCAGCAGCTTTCCGGGGACAGGCTCCTACGAGCAGTACTTC.